A single sample is the source of the 20 T cell receptor beta chains below, sequenced in a study of blood T cell repertoires in COVID-19 (dated by TCRdb to about 2020). Receptor amplification or capture employed the immunoSEQ multiplex PCR assay. The source is immuneACCESS, and TCRdb retained only in-frame sequences with V and J called. Part of the clones is not carried over; for the studies checked, unresolved V genes explain less than half of this, and the remainder is unexplained. The sample table shows approximately 69,000 clones, and approximately 83% are seen once. Roughly an eighth of the sample goes to the ten largest clones. The sequencing input was peripheral blood. These receptors came from a human donor in a cohort sampled during active COVID-19.

This chain uses TRBV7-2 with TRBJ2-2, with D maybe TRBD1 (5 bases). CDR1 and CDR2 from the germline V gene are SGHTA and FQGNSA. With 5 bases removed from V and 1 base from J, the gap between germline ends came to 14 bases. The length of the CDR3 is 16 residues. CDR3 DNA sequence: TGTGCCAGCAGCGCAAGACAGCTAAAGAACACCGGGGAGCTGTTTTTT. This gives the protein CASSARQLKNTGELFF.

The chain employs TRBV9 and TRBJ2-3, with TRBD2 identical over 9 bases. The V and J ends lost 0 bases and 1 base, in that order; junction bases with no gene match: 3. The CDR3 extends over 16 amino acids. CDR1 is SGDLS and CDR2 is YYNGEE in the germline V gene. The CDR3 DNA follows: TGTGCCAGCAGCGTAGGCCCTAGCGGGGGCACAGATACGCAGTATTTT. It yields the protein CASSVGPSGGTDTQYF.

This clone was seen once. The chain recombines TRBV10-3 with TRBJ2-4; 13 nucleotides match TRBD2. CDR3 length: 16 amino acids. The trim removed 10 bases at V and 0 bases at J, leaving 6 bases unmatched. Per the germline V gene, CDR1 is ENHRY and CDR2 is SYGVKD. This CDR3 is CATGTSGELAKNIQYF. CDR3 DNA: TGTGCCACCGGGACTAGCGGGGAACTAGCCAAAAACATTCAGTACTTC.

In this sample, this clone turned up once. The chain uses TRBV4-3 and TRBJ2-7, with TRBD1 identical over 11 bases. This CDR3 is 13 amino acids long. V was pared by 4 bases and J by 5 bases, with 1 base of the junction left unmatched. Germline CDR1 reads LGHNA; CDR2 reads YSLEER. CDR3 protein: CASSRGQGDEQYF. CDR3 in DNA: TGCGCCAGCAGCCGGGGACAGGGGGACGAGCAGTACTTC.

As DNA, the CDR3 is TGCGCCAGCAGCTTGGAGGCAGGGGTCGGTTTTGAAGCTTTCTTT. It is translated as CASSLEAGVGFEAFF. This chain connects TRBV5-1 to TRBJ1-1; possible D gene TRBD1, 6 bases. Germline-derived CDR1 and CDR2 are SGHRS and YFSETQ. V was trimmed by 0 bases and J by 7 bases, leaving 16 bases between them. CDR3 length: 15 residues.

The chain couples TRBV2 to TRBJ2-2; 8 positions match TRBD1. Germline-derived CDR1 and CDR2 are SNHLY and FYNNEI. The V segment lost 7 bases and the J segment 4 bases; nucleotides outside the gene matches: 8. The CDR3 runs to 15 residues. This chain's CDR3 is CASTRGTGATGELFF. The CDR3, as DNA: TGTGCCAGCACCCGGGGGACAGGCGCCACCGGGGAGCTGTTTTTT.

The chain couples TRBV9 to TRBJ1-6; D remains unclear. The CDR3 is 14 residues long. Germline V lookup: CDR1 SGDLS, CDR2 YYNGEE. V gave up 3 bases and J gave up 11 bases, with 15 bases separating them. CDR3 protein: CASSADPGFTPLHF. CDR3 nucleotides: TGTGCCAGCAGCGCCGACCCGGGGTTTACACCCCTCCACTTT.

This chain connects TRBV5-6 to TRBJ2-5; the D gene is possibly TRBD1 (6 bases). Germline V CDR1 and CDR2: SGHDT, YYEEEE. The CDR3 runs 16 residues. V was pared by 0 bases and J by 1 base, with 13 bases between. The CDR3 is CASSLGPPTGQETQYF. As DNA, the CDR3 is TGTGCCAGCAGCTTGGGACCCCCGACAGGCCAAGAGACCCAGTACTTC. The full variable domain, in which reference TRBV5-6 and TRBJ2-5 provide the parts outside the CDR3, is DAGVTQSPTHLIKTRGQQVTLRCSPKSGHDTVSWYQQALGQGPQFIFQYYEEEERQRGNFPDRFSGHQFPNYSSELNVNALLLGDSALYLCASSLGPPTGQETQYFGPGTRLLVL.

This clone was found a few times. V gene TRBV6-4 combines with J gene TRBJ1-6, with TRBD1 matching 10 bases. V dropped 0 bases and J dropped 7; count of bases not matched to a gene: 0. Germline CDR1 MRHNA, CDR2 SNTAGT. CDR3 length: 15 residues. For the CDR3, the DNA is TGTGCCAGCAGTGACTCGACAGGGGGCAATTCACCCCTCCACTTT. Amino acid sequence: CASSDSTGGNSPLHF.

This rearrangement joins TRBV18 to TRBJ1-6, with D maybe TRBD1 (5 bases). V lost 3 bases and J lost 7, with 19 bases in between. Germline V gene data show CDR1 as KGHSH and CDR2 as LQKENI. The CDR3 sequence is 17 residues long. CDR3 nucleotides: TGTGCCAGCTCACCGGAGAATAGGGACTTATTGAATTCACCCCTCCACTTT. Translation: CASSPENRDLLNSPLHF.

The rearrangement joins TRBV5-6 to TRBJ2-5; 7 bases align to TRBD1. The V segment lost 2 bases and the J segment 3 bases; nucleotides outside the gene matches: 7. Germline CDR1 SGHDT, CDR2 YYEEEE. This CDR3 has 15 amino acids. The CDR3 nucleotides read TGTGCCAGCAGCTTTGGGGACAGCGCTAAAGAGACCCAGTACTTC. This codes for CASSFGDSAKETQYF.

This chain uses TRBV3-1 (or the pseudogene TRBV3-2) with TRBJ2-6, with 7 bases aligning to TRBD1. Germline V gene lookup returns CDR1 LGHDT and CDR2 YNNKEL (reference sequence). The CDR3 spans 17 residues. Trimming took 4 bases from V and 0 from J; bases not matched to a gene: 6. The CDR3 coding sequence is TGTGCCAGCAGCCCCCTGGGACAGACCTCTGGGGCCAACGTCCTGACTTTC. As protein: CASSPLGQTSGANVLTF.

The chain is built from TRBV5-1 and TRBJ1-1, with TRBD1 identical over 10 bases. The germline V gene has CDR1 SGHRS and CDR2 YFSETQ. The junction had 2 bases not matched to a gene; V was cut back by 3 bases and J by 3 bases. The length of the CDR3 is 14 residues. The CDR3 loop is CASSSGQGDTEAFF. CDR3 sequence (DNA): TGCGCCAGCAGCTCAGGACAGGGGGACACTGAAGCTTTCTTT.

V usage is TRBV4-3 and J usage is TRBJ2-2; D is perhaps TRBD2 (6 bases). Germline-derived CDR1 and CDR2 are LGHNA and YSLEER. The CDR3 contains 21 residues. Trimming shortened V by 1 base and J by 0 bases, and 24 bases separated the two germline ends. CDR3 protein: CASSQVGAGNEIGANTGELFF. The CDR3 region has the DNA TGCGCCAGCAGCCAAGTCGGTGCGGGGAACGAGATAGGTGCGAACACCGGGGAGCTGTTTTTT.

The CDR3 protein is CASSWTSEETQYF. CDR3 DNA sequence: TGTGCCAGCAGTTGGACTAGCGAAGAGACCCAGTACTTC. This chain connects TRBV27 to TRBJ2-5; TRBD2 agrees at 9 bases. After removal of 4 bases from V and 3 bases from J, the junction contained 0 bases not matched to a gene. Germline loops: CDR1 MNHEY, CDR2 SMNVEV (reference sequence). There are 13 residues in the CDR3.

This chain connects TRBV3-1 (or the pseudogene TRBV3-2) to TRBJ1-3; D perhaps matches TRBD1 (5 bases). The CDR3 sequence is 13 residues long. Germline V gene lookup returns CDR1 LGHDT and CDR2 YNNKEL (reference sequence). V lost 1 base, J lost 8 bases, and 9 bases lay in between. CDR3 region: CASSQGGVDTIYF. CDR3 bases: TGTGCCAGCAGCCAAGGGGGCGTGGACACCATATATTTT.

The V call is TRBV18, the J call TRBJ1-4; D not resolved. Germline-derived CDR1 and CDR2 are KGHSH and LQKENI. The V end lost 2 bases, the J end lost 5 bases, and 9 bases lay between the germline ends. This CDR3 region has 14 residues. The CDR3 protein is CASSPGQINEKLFF. The CDR3 DNA reads TGTGCCAGCTCACCAGGGCAGATAAATGAAAAACTGTTTTTT.

This clone was seen a handful of times. V and J are TRBV6-1 and TRBJ2-7, with 9 bases that match TRBD2. CDR1 is MNHNS and CDR2 is SASEGT in the germline V gene. The CDR3 is made up of 18 amino acids. The trim removed 0 bases at V and 6 bases at J, leaving 15 bases unmatched. The CDR3 DNA is TGTGCCAGCAGTGAAGCCGCGCTAGCGGGGCCCCGGCTCCGCGAGCAGTACTTC. Its protein product is CASSEAALAGPRLREQYF.

The V gene is TRBV5-1, the J gene TRBJ2-7; TRBD1 agrees at 12 bases. V lost 7 bases to trimming and J lost 6 bases; unmatched junction nucleotides: 8. This CDR3 has 14 amino acids. Germline V gene data show CDR1 as SGHRS and CDR2 as YFSETQ. CDR3 sequence reads: CASRGGTGGSEQYF. The CDR3, as DNA: TGCGCCAGCCGCGGAGGGACAGGGGGCTCCGAGCAGTACTTC. The full variable domain, in which reference TRBV5-1 and TRBJ2-7 provide the parts outside the CDR3, is KAGVTQTPRYLIKTRGQQVTLSCSPISGHRSVSWYQQTPGQGLQFLFEYFSETQRNKGNFPGRFSGRQFSNSRSEMNVSTLELGDSALYLCASRGGTGGSEQYFGPGTRLTVT.

This rearrangement joins TRBV6-5 to TRBJ2-4; the D is unclear. Germline CDR1 is MNHEY and CDR2 is SVGAGI. The CDR3 loop spans 13 amino acids. V lost 4 bases to trimming and J lost 2 bases, with 6 bases between them. CDR3 region: CASSSGSKNIQYF. The CDR3 region has the DNA TGTGCCAGCAGTTCCGGGTCCAAAAACATTCAGTACTTC.